These T cell receptor beta chains were read from a single sample in a study of OX40 agonist ivuxolimab in advanced cancers. The assay was immunoSEQ multiplex PCR, and TCRdb's table has in-frame clones only and misses some. The sample contains roughly 75,000 clones, about nine tenths of which appear only once. This specimen was CD4+ or CD8+ T cells sorted from blood, taken in a trial of the OX40 agonist ivuxolimab. The receptors originated from an adult with an advanced solid tumor such as melanoma, head and neck, liver or kidney cancer. Both conserved end residues are trimmed from each CDR3. Fields, in order: V gene, J gene, CDR3 protein.

V gene: TRBV5-1; J gene: TRBJ1-3; CDR3 protein: ASSLGDSWRNSGNTIY
V gene: TRBV6-5; J gene: TRBJ2-7; CDR3 protein: ASSYVANYEQY
V gene: TRBV6-1; J gene: TRBJ2-3; CDR3 protein: ASRIGGTDTQY
V gene: TRBV5-1; J gene: TRBJ2-7; CDR3 protein: ASSTDPAAYEQY
V gene: TRBV6-6; J gene: TRBJ1-4; CDR3 protein: ASTGGIGEKLF
V gene: TRBV7-9; J gene: TRBJ2-5; CDR3 protein: ASSLGLRETQY
V gene: TRBV2; J gene: TRBJ2-7; CDR3 protein: ASSPEGVGEQY
V gene: TRBV9; J gene: TRBJ2-1; CDR3 protein: ASSVRDLGYNEQF
V gene: TRBV28; J gene: TRBJ1-4; CDR3 protein: ASSLLQGGSEKLF
V gene: TRBV4-1; J gene: TRBJ1-2; CDR3 protein: ASSQDFDGYT
V gene: TRBV7-3; J gene: TRBJ2-3; CDR3 protein: ASSGAADTQY
V gene: TRBV9; J gene: TRBJ1-1; CDR3 protein: ASSEGIDRGRGNTEAF